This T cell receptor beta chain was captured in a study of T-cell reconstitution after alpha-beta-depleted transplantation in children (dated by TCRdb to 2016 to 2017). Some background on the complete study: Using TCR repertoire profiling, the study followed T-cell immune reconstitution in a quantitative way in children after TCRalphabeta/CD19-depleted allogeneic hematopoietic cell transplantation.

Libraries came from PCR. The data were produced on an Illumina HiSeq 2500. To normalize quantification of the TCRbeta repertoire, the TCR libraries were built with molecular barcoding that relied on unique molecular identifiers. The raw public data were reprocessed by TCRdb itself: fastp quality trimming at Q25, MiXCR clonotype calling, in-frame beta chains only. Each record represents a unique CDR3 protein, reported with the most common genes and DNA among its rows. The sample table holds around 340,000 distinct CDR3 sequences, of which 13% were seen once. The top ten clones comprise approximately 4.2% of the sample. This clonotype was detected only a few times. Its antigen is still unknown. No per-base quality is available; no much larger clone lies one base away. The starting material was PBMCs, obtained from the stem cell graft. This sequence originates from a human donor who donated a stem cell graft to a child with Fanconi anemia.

The CDR3 protein sequence reads: CASSGGTDGTEAFF. Here is the DNA: TGCGCCAGCAGCGGGGGGACCGACGGAACTGAAGCTTTCTTT. The chain uses TRBV5-1 and TRBJ1-1; a weak D assignment points to TRBD1 (5 bases agree). Trimming costs V 4 bases and J 5 bases, and their ends lie 15 bases apart. Taken from the germline V gene, the CDR1 and CDR2 loops are SGHRS and YFSETQ. Counted from cysteine to phenylalanine, this CDR3 has 14 amino acids. Only the CDR3 region is kept as DNA, spanning 42 bases read in frame from base 1.